These 5 T cell receptor beta chains share one sample of origin, sequenced in a study of T cells in Graves' hyperthyroidism and ophthalmopathy. Researchers amplified the TCR beta CDR3 regions from RNA transcripts. The HTBI primer set was used in a first-round RT-PCR of the TCR CDR3. TCRdb re-analysed the multiplex PCR reads in MiXCR, keeping a single row per CDR3 protein. There are around 450,000 distinct CDR3 sequences in the sample; roughly an eighth occur only once, and 5% to 6.5% lies in the top ten. Sequenced input: blood. The source of these receptors is a young woman with Graves' hyperthyroidism.

This clonotype was picked up many times. The rearrangement uses TRBV20-1 and TRBJ2-3, with D perhaps TRBD1 or TRBD2 (5 bases each). CDR1 DFQATT and CDR2 SNEGSKA come from the germline V gene (reference sequence). Between the trimmed V and J ends, which lost 3 bases and 6 bases, there was a span of 22 bases. There are 16 residues in the CDR3. CDR3: CSASRLGAGLGDTQYF. Here the CDR3 DNA reads TGCAGTGCTAGCCGCCTCGGGGCCGGGCTAGGGGATACGCAGTATTTT.

V gene TRBV28 combines with J gene TRBJ2-7; D gene ambiguous. The CDR3 contains 13 residues. V was shortened by 1 base and J by 3 bases, with 7 bases between the two germline ends. The V gene's germline CDR1 is MDHEN and CDR2 SYDVKM. Here the CDR3 DNA reads TGTGCCAGCAGTTTATTGGTTCTCTACGAGCAGTACTTC. Protein sequence: CASSLLVLYEQYF.

This clonotype was counted ten times or more. This sequence joins TRBV30 and TRBJ1-6, with a tentative D call TRBD1 (5 bases). Trimming removed 0 bases at V and 10 bases at J, with 13 bases between. The germline CDR1 and CDR2 sequences are GTSNPN and SVGIG (reference sequence). The CDR3 contains 14 residues. The CDR3 region is CAWSVLGRLSPLHF. The CDR3 DNA reads TGTGCCTGGAGTGTACTGGGACGACTCTCACCCCTCCACTTT.

A remark on this clonotype: No DNA is shown, since the ends of the CDR3 on it are uncertain; the CDR3 is the one TCRdb lists. The chain is built from TRBV7-9 and TRBJ1-1; TRBD1 is the table's D call and was not checked against the DNA. The CDR3 is 15 residues long, counting both termini. Germline assignment: CDR1 SEHNR and CDR2 FQNEAQ (reference sequence). CDR3 loop: CASSLFGGGSTEAFF.

The chain has TRBV6-1 and TRBJ2-1; 11 nucleotides match TRBD1. V shed 5 bases, J shed 8 bases, and the junction held 2 bases outside the gene matches. The CDR3 consists of 13 residues. CDR1 MNHNS and CDR2 SASEGT come from the germline V gene. This CDR3 is CASSPGQGDEQFF. In nucleotides, the CDR3 is TGTGCCAGCAGTCCGGGACAGGGGGATGAGCAGTTCTTC.